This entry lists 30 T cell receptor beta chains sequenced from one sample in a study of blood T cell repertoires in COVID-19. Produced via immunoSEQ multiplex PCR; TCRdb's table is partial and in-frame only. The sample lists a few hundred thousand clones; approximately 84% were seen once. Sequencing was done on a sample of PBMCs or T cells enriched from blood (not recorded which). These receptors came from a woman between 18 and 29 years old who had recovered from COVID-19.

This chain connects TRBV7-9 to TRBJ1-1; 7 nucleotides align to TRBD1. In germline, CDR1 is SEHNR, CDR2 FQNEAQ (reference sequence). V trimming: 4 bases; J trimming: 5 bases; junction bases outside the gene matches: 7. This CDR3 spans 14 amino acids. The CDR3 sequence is CASSSRQGRTEAFF. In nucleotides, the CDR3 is TGTGCCAGCAGCTCCCGACAGGGTAGGACTGAAGCTTTCTTT.

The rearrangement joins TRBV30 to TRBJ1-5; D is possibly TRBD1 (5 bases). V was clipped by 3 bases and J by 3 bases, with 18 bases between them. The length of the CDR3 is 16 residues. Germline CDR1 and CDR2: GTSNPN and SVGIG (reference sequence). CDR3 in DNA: TGTGCCTGGAGCGGGCATGCGGGGGTCATCAATCAGCCCCAGCATTTT. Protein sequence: CAWSGHAGVINQPQHF.

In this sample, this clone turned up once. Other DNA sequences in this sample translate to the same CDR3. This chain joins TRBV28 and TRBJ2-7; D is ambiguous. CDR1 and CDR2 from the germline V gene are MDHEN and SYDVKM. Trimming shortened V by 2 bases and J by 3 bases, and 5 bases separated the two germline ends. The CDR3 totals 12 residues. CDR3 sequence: CASSLGGYEQYF. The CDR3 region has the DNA TGTGCCAGCAGTTTAGGCGGCTACGAGCAGTACTTC.

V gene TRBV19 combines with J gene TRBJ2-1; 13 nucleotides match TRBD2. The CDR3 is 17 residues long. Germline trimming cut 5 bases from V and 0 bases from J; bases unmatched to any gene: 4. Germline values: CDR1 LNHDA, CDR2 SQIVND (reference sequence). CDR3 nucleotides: TGTGCCAGTAGTCTGCGACTAGCGGGGGGCTCCTACAATGAGCAGTTCTTC. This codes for CASSLRLAGGSYNEQFF.

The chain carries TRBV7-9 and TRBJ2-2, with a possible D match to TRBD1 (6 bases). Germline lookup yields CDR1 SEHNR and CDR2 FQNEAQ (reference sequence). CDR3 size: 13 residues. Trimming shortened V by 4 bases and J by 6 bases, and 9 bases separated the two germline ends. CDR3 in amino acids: CASSSRGSGELFF. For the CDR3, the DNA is TGTGCCAGCAGCTCCAGGGGTTCCGGGGAGCTGTTTTTT.

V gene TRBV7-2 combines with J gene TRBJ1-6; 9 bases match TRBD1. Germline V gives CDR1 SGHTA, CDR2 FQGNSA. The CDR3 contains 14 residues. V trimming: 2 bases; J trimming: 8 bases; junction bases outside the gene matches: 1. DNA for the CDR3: TGTGCCAGCAGCTTACGGACAGGGGATTCACCCCTCCACTTT. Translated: CASSLRTGDSPLHF.

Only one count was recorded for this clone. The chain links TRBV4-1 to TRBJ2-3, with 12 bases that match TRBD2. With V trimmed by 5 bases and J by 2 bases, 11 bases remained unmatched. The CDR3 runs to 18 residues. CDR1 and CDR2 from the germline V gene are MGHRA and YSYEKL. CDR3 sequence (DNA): TGCGCCAGCAGCTCGCGACTAGCGGGGGCCCGTAACACAGATACGCAGTATTTT. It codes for CASSSRLAGARNTDTQYF.

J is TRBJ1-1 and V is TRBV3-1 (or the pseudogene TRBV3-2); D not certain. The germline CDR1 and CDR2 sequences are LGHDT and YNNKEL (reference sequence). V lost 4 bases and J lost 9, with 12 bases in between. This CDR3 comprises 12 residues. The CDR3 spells CASSLSGGQAFF. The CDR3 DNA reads TGTGCCAGCAGCCTCAGTGGCGGCCAAGCTTTCTTT.

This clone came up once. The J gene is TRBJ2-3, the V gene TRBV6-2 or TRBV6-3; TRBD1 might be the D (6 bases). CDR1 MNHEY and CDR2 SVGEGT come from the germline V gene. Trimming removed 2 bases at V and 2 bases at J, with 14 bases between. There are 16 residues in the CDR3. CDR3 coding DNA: TGTGCCAGCAGTTACCCTAGGACAGCCCCCACAGATACGCAGTATTTT. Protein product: CASSYPRTAPTDTQYF.

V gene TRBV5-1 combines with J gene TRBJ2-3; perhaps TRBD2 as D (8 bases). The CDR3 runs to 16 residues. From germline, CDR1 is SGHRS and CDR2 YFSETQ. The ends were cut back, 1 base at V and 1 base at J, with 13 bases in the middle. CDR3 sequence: CASSLTSGQGTDTQYF. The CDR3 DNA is TGCGCCAGCAGCTTGACTAGCGGACAGGGCACAGATACGCAGTATTTT.

Written as DNA, the CDR3 is TGCGCCAGCAACTATGGACAAGTCCAAGAGACCCAGTACTTC. Translated: CASNYGQVQETQYF. The V gene is TRBV5-1, the J gene TRBJ2-5; TRBD1 is a possible D gene (5 bases). The CDR3 extends over 14 amino acids. The germline V gene has CDR1 SGHRS and CDR2 YFSETQ. Trimming stripped 6 bases from V and 1 base from J, with 13 bases between.

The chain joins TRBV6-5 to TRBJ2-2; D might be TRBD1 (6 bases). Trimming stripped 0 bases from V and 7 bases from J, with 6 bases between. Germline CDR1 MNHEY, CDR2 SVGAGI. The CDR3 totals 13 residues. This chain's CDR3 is CASSYSTGGELFF. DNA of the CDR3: TGTGCCAGCAGTTACTCGACAGGCGGGGAGCTGTTTTTT.

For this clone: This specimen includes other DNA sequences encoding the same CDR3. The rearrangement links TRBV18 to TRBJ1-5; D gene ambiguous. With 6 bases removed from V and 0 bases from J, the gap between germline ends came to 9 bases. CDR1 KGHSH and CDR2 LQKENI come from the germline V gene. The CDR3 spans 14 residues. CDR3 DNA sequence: TGTGCCAGCTCCCCCGGTCATAGCAATCAGCCCCAGCATTTT. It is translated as CASSPGHSNQPQHF. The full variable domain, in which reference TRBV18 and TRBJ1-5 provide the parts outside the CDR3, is NAGVMQNPRHLVRRRGQEARLRCSPMKGHSHVYWYRQLPEEGLKFMVYLQKENIIDESGMPKERFSAEFPKEGPSILRIQQVVRGDSAAYFCASSPGHSNQPQHFGDGTRLSIL.

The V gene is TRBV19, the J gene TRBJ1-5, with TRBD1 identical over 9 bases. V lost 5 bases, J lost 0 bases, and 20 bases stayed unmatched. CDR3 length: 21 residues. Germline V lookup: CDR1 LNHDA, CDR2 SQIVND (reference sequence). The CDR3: CASSPGQGGGARRNSNQPQHF. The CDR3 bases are TGTGCCAGTAGTCCGGGACAGGGTGGAGGAGCGCGGAGGAATAGCAATCAGCCCCAGCATTTT. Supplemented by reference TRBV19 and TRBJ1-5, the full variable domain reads DGGITQSPKYLFRKEGQNVTLSCEQNLNHDAMYWYRQDPGQGLRLIYYSQIVNDFQKGDIAEGYSVSREKKESFPLTVTSAQKNPTAFYLCASSPGQGGGARRNSNQPQHFGDGTRLSIL.

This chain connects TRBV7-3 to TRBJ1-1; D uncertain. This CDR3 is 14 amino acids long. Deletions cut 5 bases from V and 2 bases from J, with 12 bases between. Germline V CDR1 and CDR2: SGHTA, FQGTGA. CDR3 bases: TGTGCCAGCAGCCCCGTTGGGAGTAACACTGAAGCTTTCTTT. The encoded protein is CASSPVGSNTEAFF. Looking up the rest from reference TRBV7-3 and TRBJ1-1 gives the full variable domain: GAGVSQTPSNKVTEKGKYVELRCDPISGHTALYWYRQSLGQGPEFLIYFQGTGAADDSGLPNDRFFAVRPEGSVSTLKIQRTERGDSAVYLCASSPVGSNTEAFFGQGTRLTVV.

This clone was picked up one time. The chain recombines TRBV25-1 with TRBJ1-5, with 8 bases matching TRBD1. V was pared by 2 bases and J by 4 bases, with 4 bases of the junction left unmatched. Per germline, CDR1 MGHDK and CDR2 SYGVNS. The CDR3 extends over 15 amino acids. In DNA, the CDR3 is TGTGCCAGCAGTGAAGGACAGGGAGGGAATCAGCCCCAGCATTTT. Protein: CASSEGQGGNQPQHF. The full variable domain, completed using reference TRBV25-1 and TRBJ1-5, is EADIYQTPRYLVIGTGKKITLECSQTMGHDKMYWYQQDPGMELHLIHYSYGVNSTEKGDLSSESTVSRIRTEHFPLTLESARPSHTSQYLCASSEGQGGNQPQHFGDGTRLSIL.

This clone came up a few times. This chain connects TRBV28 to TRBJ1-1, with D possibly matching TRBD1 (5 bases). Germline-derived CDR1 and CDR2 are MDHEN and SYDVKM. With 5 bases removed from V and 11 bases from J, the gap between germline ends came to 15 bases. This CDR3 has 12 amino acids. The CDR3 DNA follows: TGTGCCAGCAGTGAGGAGGGGCCGGGGGCTTTCTTT. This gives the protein CASSEEGPGAFF.

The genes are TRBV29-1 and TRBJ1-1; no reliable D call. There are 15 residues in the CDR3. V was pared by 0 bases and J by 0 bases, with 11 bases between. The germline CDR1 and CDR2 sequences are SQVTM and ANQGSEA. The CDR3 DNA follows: TGCAGCGTTGAAGAGTCAGGCCACTTGAACACTGAAGCTTTCTTT. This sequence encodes CSVEESGHLNTEAFF. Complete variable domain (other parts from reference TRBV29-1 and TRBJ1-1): SAVISQKPSRDICQRGTSLTIQCQVDSQVTMMFWYRQQPGQSLTLIATANQGSEATYESGFVIDKFPISRPNLTFSTLTVSNMSPEDSSIYLCSVEESGHLNTEAFFGQGTRLTVV.

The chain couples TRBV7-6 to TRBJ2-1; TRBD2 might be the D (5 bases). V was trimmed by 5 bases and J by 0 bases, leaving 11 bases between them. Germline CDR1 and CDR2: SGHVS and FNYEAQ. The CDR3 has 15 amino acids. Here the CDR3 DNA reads TGTGCCAGCAGCCCGACGAGGGTCTCCTACAATGAGCAGTTCTTC. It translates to CASSPTRVSYNEQFF.

DNA of the CDR3: TGTGCCAGCAGCCCGAGTGCGGGGGATACGCAGTATTTT. Its translation is CASSPSAGDTQYF. V is TRBV7-9 and J is TRBJ2-3; D is possibly TRBD2 (6 bases). Germline CDR1 and CDR2: SEHNR and FQNEAQ (reference sequence). Trimming cost V 5 bases and J 6 bases, with 12 bases left between them. This CDR3 is 13 amino acids long.

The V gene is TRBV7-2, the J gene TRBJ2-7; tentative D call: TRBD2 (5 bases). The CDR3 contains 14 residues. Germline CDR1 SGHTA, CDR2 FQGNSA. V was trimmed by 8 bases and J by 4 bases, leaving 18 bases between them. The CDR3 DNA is TGTGCCAGCCTGATCGTGGGAGATGAATACGAGCAGTACTTC. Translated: CASLIVGDEYEQYF.

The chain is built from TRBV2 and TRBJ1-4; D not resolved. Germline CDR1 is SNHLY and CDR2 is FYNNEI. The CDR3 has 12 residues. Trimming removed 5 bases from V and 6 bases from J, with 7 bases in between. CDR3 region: CASSREDEKLFF. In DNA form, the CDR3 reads TGTGCCAGCAGTCGCGAGGATGAAAAACTGTTTTTT.

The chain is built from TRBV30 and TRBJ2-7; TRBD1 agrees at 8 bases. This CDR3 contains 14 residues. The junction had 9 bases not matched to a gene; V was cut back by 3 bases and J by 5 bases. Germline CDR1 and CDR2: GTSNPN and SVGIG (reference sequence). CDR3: CAWSGGQGINEQYF. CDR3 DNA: TGTGCCTGGAGCGGAGGACAGGGAATCAACGAGCAGTACTTC.

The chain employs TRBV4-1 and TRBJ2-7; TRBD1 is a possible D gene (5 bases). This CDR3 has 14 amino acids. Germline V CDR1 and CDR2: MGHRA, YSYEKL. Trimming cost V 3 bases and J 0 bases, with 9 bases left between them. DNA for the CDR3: TGCGCCAGCAGCCACCATGACAGCTCCTACGAGCAGTACTTC. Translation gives CASSHHDSSYEQYF.

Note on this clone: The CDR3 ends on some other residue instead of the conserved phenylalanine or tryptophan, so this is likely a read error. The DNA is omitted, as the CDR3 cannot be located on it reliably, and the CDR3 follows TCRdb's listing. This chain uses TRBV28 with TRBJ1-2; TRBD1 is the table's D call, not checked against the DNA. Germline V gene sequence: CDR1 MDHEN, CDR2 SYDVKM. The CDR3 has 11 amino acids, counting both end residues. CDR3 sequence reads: CASRGGQGALP.

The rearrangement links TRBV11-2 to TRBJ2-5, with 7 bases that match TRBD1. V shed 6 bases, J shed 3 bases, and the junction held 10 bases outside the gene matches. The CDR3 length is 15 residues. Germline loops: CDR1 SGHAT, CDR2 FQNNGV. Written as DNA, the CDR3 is TGTGCCAGCAGATCAATACAGGGGCGCGAAGAGACCCAGTACTTC. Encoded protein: CASRSIQGREETQYF.

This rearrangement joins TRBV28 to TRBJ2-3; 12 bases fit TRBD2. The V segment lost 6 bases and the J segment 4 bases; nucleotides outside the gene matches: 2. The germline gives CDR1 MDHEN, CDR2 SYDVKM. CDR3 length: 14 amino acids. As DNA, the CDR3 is TGTGCCAGCAGGTCTAGCGGGGGGGCAGATACGCAGTATTTT. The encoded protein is CASRSSGGADTQYF.

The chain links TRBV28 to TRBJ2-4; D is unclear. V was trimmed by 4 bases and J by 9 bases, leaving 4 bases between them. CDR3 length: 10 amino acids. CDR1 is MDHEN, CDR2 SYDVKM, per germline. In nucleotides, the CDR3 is TGTGCCAGCAGTTCAGGCATTCAGTACTTC. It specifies CASSSGIQYF. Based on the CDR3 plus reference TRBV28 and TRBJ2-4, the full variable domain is DVKVTQSSRYLVKRTGEKVFLECVQDMDHENMFWYRQDPGLGLRLIYFSYDVKMKEKGDIPEGYSVSREKKERFSLILESASTNQTSMYLCASSSGIQYFGAGTRLSVL.

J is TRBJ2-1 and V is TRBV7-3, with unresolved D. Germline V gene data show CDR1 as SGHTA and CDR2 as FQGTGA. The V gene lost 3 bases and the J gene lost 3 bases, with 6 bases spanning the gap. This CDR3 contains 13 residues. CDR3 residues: CASSLSNYNEQFF. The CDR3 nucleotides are TGTGCCAGCAGCTTGAGCAACTACAATGAGCAGTTCTTC.

CDR3 in DNA: TGTGCCGGGCGTTCTAGCTGGTCTGGGGCCAACGTCCTGACTTTC. Translating gives CAGRSSWSGANVLTF. The chain recombines TRBV21-1 with TRBJ2-6; TRBD2 is taken as the D call from the table, unchecked against the DNA. TRBV21-1 is termed a pseudogene. There are 15 residues in the CDR3.